The rows below give T cell receptor beta chains drawn from one sample of a study of cytomegalovirus exposure and HLA in healthy donors. Repertoires were generated with immunoSEQ multiplex PCR, while TCRdb's copy carries only in-frame clones and drops some. Of 95,000 to 150,000 clones in the sample, around 80% are singletons; the top ten hold around 3%. Sequencing was performed on PBMCs. The receptors stem from a woman in her thirties or forties in good health and CMV-seropositive. CDR3s include the opening cysteine and the closing phenylalanine or tryptophan. The order of the fields is V gene, CDR3 protein.

V: TRBV5-4; CDR3: CASSLGLGGIGNTIYF
V: TRBV7-2; CDR3: CASSLYRVQGNGYTF
V: TRBV30; CDR3: CAWSYPSLFNF
V: TRBV18; CDR3: CASSRGLQETQYF
V: TRBV2; CDR3: CASSPGTPQETQYF
V: TRBV9; CDR3: CASSVGLAGRYEQYF
V: TRBV7-9; CDR3: CASSPPTGTAYEQYF
V: TRBV29-1; CDR3: CSARTSVAYNEQFF
V: TRBV6-1; CDR3: CASSGRFGTGSHEQYF
V: TRBV30; CDR3: CAWSDSGVQPQHF
V: TRBV9; CDR3: CASTVGTSGGGEQYF
V: TRBV30; CDR3: CAWSVQSRGTAYGYTF
V: TRBV9; CDR3: CASNKGQASTDTQYF
V: TRBV4-1; CDR3: CATTKGAQAFF
V: TRBV7-3; CDR3: CASSFSGTNTGELFF
V: TRBV5-8; CDR3: CASSRDRGYGYTF
V: TRBV5-6; CDR3: CASSLVFGAATDTQYF
V: TRBV11-1; CDR3: CASSLDRLNTEAFF
V: TRBV6-1; CDR3: CASTGGNGYTF
V: TRBV7-2; CDR3: CASSSQGALHGYTF
V: TRBV2; CDR3: CASSPRGGRNNEQFF
V: TRBV11-3; CDR3: CASSLVSGGLTQYF
V: TRBV10-1; CDR3: CASSDPRQGGTDTQYF
V: TRBV7-6; CDR3: CASSLVIQGVSYEQYF
V: TRBV5-1; CDR3: CASSLGFIEGHTEAFF
V: TRBV29-1; CDR3: CSVVDRGLADTQYF
V: TRBV5-1; CDR3: CASSLSPGTGYGYTF
V: TRBV5-1; CDR3: CASSLDRGPYGYTF
V: TRBV2; CDR3: CASSEEQIAGAFF
V: TRBV6-5; CDR3: CASSYSSGGVYEQYF
V: TRBV4-1; CDR3: CASRGLGQGSYEQYF
V: TRBV4-2; CDR3: CASSQGVGEVGYTF
V: TRBV11-2; CDR3: CASSLASGGNEKLFF
V: TRBV27; CDR3: CASGRNPGANVLTF
V: TRBV2; CDR3: CASSWRAGGLDEQFF
V: TRBV11-2; CDR3: CASSPPPSLNEQFF
V: TRBV6-5; CDR3: CASSYSTRVEKLFF
V: TRBV2; CDR3: CAGNRDLQETQYF
V: TRBV25-1; CDR3: CASSEVKGKNIQYF
V: TRBV5-1; CDR3: CASFAGGAGDTQYF
V: TRBV5-1; CDR3: CASSPRDPDGQGSRGMGNSPLHF
V: TRBV5-1; CDR3: CASSLASLDTQYF
V: TRBV7-2; CDR3: CASSLRTSPEETQYF
V: TRBV5-1; CDR3: CASSSTRPGLNTEAFF
V: TRBV6-1; CDR3: CASKNQGDSPLHF
V: TRBV30; CDR3: CAWDRGVSYNEQFF
V: TRBV29-1; CDR3: CGAKGDRGTDTQYF
V: TRBV7-8; CDR3: CASSRGQVPYEQYF
V: TRBV6-1; CDR3: CASSVGQGVLYGYTF
V: TRBV27; CDR3: CASSPLNPGDTEAFF
V: TRBV5-1; CDR3: CASSASTGPYGYTF
V: TRBV5-1; CDR3: CASSLGQKDYEQYF
V: TRBV6-5; CDR3: CASSYSTGSNEKLFF
V: TRBV18; CDR3: CASSPSATGTANEKLFF